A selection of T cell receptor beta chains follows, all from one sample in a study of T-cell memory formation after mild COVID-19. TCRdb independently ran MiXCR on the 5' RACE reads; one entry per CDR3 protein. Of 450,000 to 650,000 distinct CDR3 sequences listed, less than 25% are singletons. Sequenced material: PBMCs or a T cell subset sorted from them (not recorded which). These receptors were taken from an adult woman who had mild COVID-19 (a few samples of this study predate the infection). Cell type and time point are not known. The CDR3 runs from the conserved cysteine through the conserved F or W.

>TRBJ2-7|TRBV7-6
CASRGTSGQGLSYEQYF
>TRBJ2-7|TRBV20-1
CSASKAYLSSYEQYF
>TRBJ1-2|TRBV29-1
CSGLVLDGYTF
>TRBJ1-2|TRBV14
CASSQRNPGRYGYTF
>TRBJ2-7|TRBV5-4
CASSAGLARDEQYF
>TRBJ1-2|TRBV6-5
CASSYQGRMDNYGYTF
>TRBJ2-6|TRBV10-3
CAIPRDSGANVLTF
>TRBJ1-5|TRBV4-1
CASSQEDRGTNQPQHF
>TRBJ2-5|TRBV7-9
CASSRLAGGPWETQYF
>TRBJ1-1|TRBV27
CASSPEGGPLNTEAFF
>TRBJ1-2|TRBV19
CASSNTDRVGYGYTF
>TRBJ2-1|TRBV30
CAWSAPSGQGIHEQFF
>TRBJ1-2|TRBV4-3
CASSRDSGNYGYTF
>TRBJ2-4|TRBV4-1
CASSPLDLAKNIQYF
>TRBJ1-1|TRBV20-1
CSARVGNTEAFF
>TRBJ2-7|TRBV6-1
CAAGGTYEQYF
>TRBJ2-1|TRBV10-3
CATQEGSYNEQFF
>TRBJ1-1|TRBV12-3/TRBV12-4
CASSSGPSRNTEAFF